Each of the 24 T cell receptor beta chains below was sequenced from the same sample in a study of blood T cell repertoires in COVID-19. Only in-frame clones appear in the TCRdb table, and some are missing; sequencing was by immunoSEQ multiplex PCR. The table has 45,000 to 70,000 clones, 81% seen once. The sample comprised peripheral blood. These receptors originate from a woman aged 80 or older with active or convalescent COVID-19.

The rearrangement uses TRBV19 and TRBJ2-3, with 8 bases that match TRBD2. In germline, CDR1 is LNHDA, CDR2 SQIVND (reference sequence). The CDR3 length is 16 residues. Trimming took 3 bases from V and 2 from J; bases not matched to a gene: 7. The CDR3 spells CASSMPGLGFTDTQYF. The CDR3 DNA reads TGTGCCAGTAGTATGCCGGGACTAGGTTTCACAGATACGCAGTATTTT.

This chain uses TRBV2 with TRBJ2-5; the match to TRBD1 covers 9 bases. The V segment lost 6 bases and the J segment 5 bases; nucleotides outside the gene matches: 10. CDR1 and CDR2 (germline): SNHLY, FYNNEI. This CDR3 comprises 15 residues. DNA of the CDR3: TGTGCCAGCAGACGTCCGGGACAGGGCTATGAGACCCAGTACTTC. The encoded protein is CASRRPGQGYETQYF.

The V and J genes are TRBV24-1 and TRBJ2-7; no clear D. Germline V CDR1 and CDR2: KGHDR, SFDVKD. The CDR3 runs to 10 residues. Trimming cost V 7 bases and J 3 bases, with 3 bases left between them. CDR3 nucleotide sequence: TGTGCCACCAGGTACTACGAGCAGTACTTC. Translated: CATRYYEQYF.

The J gene is TRBJ1-5, the V gene TRBV4-3, with D possibly being TRBD1 (5 bases). Per germline, CDR1 LGHNA and CDR2 YSLEER. V lost 0 bases and J lost 3, with 12 bases in between. CDR3 length: 16 amino acids. The CDR3 here is CASSQDLGRDNQPQHF. The CDR3 DNA reads as TGCGCCAGCAGCCAAGATCTTGGCAGGGACAATCAGCCCCAGCATTTT.

In nucleotides, the CDR3 is TGTGCCAGCAGCTTAGACGCACTAGCGGGGGGGCTCGACGAGCAGTACTTC. Translated, it gives CASSLDALAGGLDEQYF. This chain uses TRBV7-9 with TRBJ2-7, with TRBD2 matching 13 bases. The V gene's germline CDR1 is SEHNR and CDR2 FQNEAQ (reference sequence). V lost 1 base to trimming and J lost 5 bases; unmatched junction nucleotides: 8. The length of the CDR3 is 17 residues. Using reference TRBV7-9 and TRBJ2-7 for the parts outside the CDR3, the full variable domain is DTGVSQNPRHKITKRGQNVTFRCDPISEHNRLYWYRQTLGQGPEFLTYFQNEAQLEKSRLLSDRFSAERPKGSFSTLEIQRTEQGDSAMYLCASSLDALAGGLDEQYFGPGTRLTVT.

The gene calls are TRBV2 and TRBJ1-5; D is perhaps TRBD1 (5 bases). The germline V and J ends were trimmed by 3 bases and 3 bases, with 12 bases remaining between them. The CDR3 length is 15 residues. Germline V lookup: CDR1 SNHLY, CDR2 FYNNEI. For the CDR3, the DNA is TGTGCCAGCAGTGACCGGTGGGGGGACAATCAGCCCCAGCATTTT. Translating it yields CASSDRWGDNQPQHF.

V and J are TRBV5-1 and TRBJ2-7; 9 positions match TRBD1. Trimming removed 2 bases from V and 6 bases from J; junction bases left unmatched: 9. Per the germline V gene, CDR1 is SGHRS and CDR2 is YFSETQ. CDR3 length equals 15 residues. The CDR3 protein is CASSFATGQGSEQYF. In DNA, the CDR3 is TGCGCCAGCAGCTTCGCAACGGGACAGGGATCCGAGCAGTACTTC.

V and J are TRBV6-5 and TRBJ2-7; 7 nucleotides align to TRBD2. The CDR3 runs to 15 residues. Germline trimming cut 2 bases from V and 4 bases from J; bases unmatched to any gene: 8. In germline, CDR1 is MNHEY, CDR2 SVGAGI. The CDR3 nucleotides are TGTGCCAGCAGTTACGGCGAGCGGGGTGGGTACGAGCAGTACTTC. As protein: CASSYGERGGYEQYF.

The V gene is TRBV5-1, the J gene TRBJ2-3, with D uncertain. CDR3 length: 13 residues. Germline CDR1 and CDR2: SGHRS and YFSETQ. The V and J ends lost 0 bases and 4 bases respectively, with 6 bases between them. CDR3 loop: CASSLEISDTQYF. The CDR3 bases are TGCGCCAGCAGCTTGGAAATCTCAGATACGCAGTATTTT.

The table lists this clone with a count of one. This chain links TRBV7-2 with TRBJ1-1; 9 bases are a match to TRBD1. The germline V gene has CDR1 SGHTA and CDR2 FQGNSA. V lost 2 bases, J lost 4 bases, and 11 bases stayed unmatched. This CDR3 is built from 17 residues. CDR3 DNA sequence: TGTGCCAGCAGCTTATGGGGTGGGGGGACAGGGACCACTGAAGCTTTCTTT. Protein: CASSLWGGGTGTTEAFF.

This sequence joins TRBV18 and TRBJ1-2; D is undetermined. The CDR3 is made up of 11 amino acids. V was shortened by 2 bases and J by 8 bases, with 6 bases between the two germline ends. Germline V CDR1 and CDR2: KGHSH, LQKENI. The CDR3: CASSPGEGYTF. The CDR3 DNA is TGTGCCAGCTCACCAGGGGAGGGCTACACCTTC. The full variable domain, with the rest looked up from reference TRBV18 and TRBJ1-2, is NAGVMQNPRHLVRRRGQEARLRCSPMKGHSHVYWYRQLPEEGLKFMVYLQKENIIDESGMPKERFSAEFPKEGPSILRIQQVVRGDSAAYFCASSPGEGYTFGSGTRLTVV.

The rearrangement links TRBV3-1 (or the pseudogene TRBV3-2) to TRBJ2-1, with 12 bases matching TRBD2. The trim removed 3 bases at V and 10 bases at J, leaving 10 bases unmatched. The CDR3 has 16 amino acids. From germline, CDR1 is LGHDT and CDR2 YNNKEL (reference sequence). The CDR3 nucleotides are TGTGCCAGCAGCCAGGCCGGGACTAGCGGGCGCCACGAGCAGTTCTTC. It translates to CASSQAGTSGRHEQFF.

This rearrangement joins TRBV6-5 to TRBJ2-7, with 7 bases that match TRBD1. V gave up 6 bases and J gave up 4 bases; unmatched junction bases: 12. Per the germline V gene, CDR1 is MNHEY and CDR2 is SVGAGI. The CDR3 has 15 residues. CDR3 coding DNA: TGTGCCAGCAGCTCCTCCCCTAGGGGGCATTACGAGCAGTACTTC. This codes for CASSSSPRGHYEQYF.

The chain carries TRBV5-1 and TRBJ1-1; maybe TRBD1 (5 bases). V shed 0 bases and J shed 4 bases, with 10 bases lying between them. The length of the CDR3 is 14 residues. Germline V CDR1 and CDR2: SGHRS, YFSETQ. The CDR3 spells CASSLAGGSTEAFF. CDR3 sequence (DNA): TGCGCCAGCAGCTTGGCGGGGGGGAGCACTGAAGCTTTCTTT.

The chain employs TRBV20-1 and TRBJ1-1, with 10 bases lining up with TRBD1. CDR3 length: 15 amino acids. Germline V gives CDR1 DFQATT, CDR2 SNEGSKA (reference sequence). Trimming removed 6 bases from V and 5 bases from J; junction bases left unmatched: 12. CDR3 nucleotide sequence: TGCAGTGCCAGTTTGCGGGACAGGGGCCATACTGAAGCTTTCTTT. Protein sequence: CSASLRDRGHTEAFF.

CDR3 nucleotides: TGCGCCAGCAGCTCAGGATTGCAGGGAGATACGCAGTATTTT. Amino acid sequence: CASSSGLQGDTQYF. This sequence joins TRBV4-3 and TRBJ2-3; D perhaps matches TRBD1 (5 bases). CDR3 length equals 14 residues. Looked up from germline, CDR1 is LGHNA and CDR2 is YSLEER. V lost 5 bases to trimming and J lost 5 bases, with 14 bases between them.

The V call is TRBV4-3, the J call TRBJ2-3; possibly TRBD2 for D (6 bases). The CDR3 has 17 residues. Germline lookup yields CDR1 LGHNA and CDR2 YSLEER. V was trimmed by 4 bases and J by 0 bases, leaving 17 bases between them. The CDR3 reads CASSLQLGGTSTDTQYF. The DNA for the CDR3 is TGCGCCAGCAGCCTCCAACTTGGGGGGACCAGCACAGATACGCAGTATTTT.

This clone was seen more than once but under ten times. This sequence joins TRBV5-4 and TRBJ2-7, with D perhaps TRBD2 (5 bases). The CDR3 sequence is 13 residues long. CDR1 is SGHNT and CDR2 is YYREEE in the germline V gene (reference sequence). The V end lost 2 bases, the J end lost 3 bases, and 9 bases lay between the germline ends. Here the CDR3 DNA reads TGTGCCAGCAGCTTTACCGGGGACTACGAGCAGTACTTC. Residues: CASSFTGDYEQYF.

This chain links TRBV19 with TRBJ2-1; 7 bases line up with TRBD2. The CDR3 is 15 residues long. Germline V lookup: CDR1 LNHDA, CDR2 SQIVND (reference sequence). With V trimmed by 7 bases and J by 10 bases, 16 bases remained unmatched. The CDR3 nucleotides read TGTGCCAGTACCCCATCGGGGGGACCCGCCACGGAGCAGTTCTTC. Translation: CASTPSGGPATEQFF. Full variable domain (missing parts from reference TRBV19 and TRBJ2-1): DGGITQSPKYLFRKEGQNVTLSCEQNLNHDAMYWYRQDPGQGLRLIYYSQIVNDFQKGDIAEGYSVSREKKESFPLTVTSAQKNPTAFYLCASTPSGGPATEQFFGPGTRLTVL.

The chain links TRBV5-1 to TRBJ2-7; 7 nucleotides align to TRBD2. Germline CDR1 SGHRS, CDR2 YFSETQ. The CDR3 sequence is 12 residues long. V gave up 4 bases and J gave up 7 bases; unmatched junction bases: 5. The CDR3 protein is CASSVGGSEQYF. CDR3 DNA: TGCGCCAGCAGCGTCGGGGGGAGTGAGCAGTACTTC.

V gene TRBV7-2 combines with J gene TRBJ2-1, with D tentatively TRBD1 (6 bases). This CDR3 region has 13 residues. From germline, CDR1 is SGHTA and CDR2 FQGNSA. Trimming stripped 4 bases from V and 12 bases from J, with 16 bases between. The CDR3: CASSSNPGVGQFF. The CDR3 bases are TGTGCCAGCAGCTCCAACCCAGGGGTTGGGCAGTTCTTC.

The chain is built from TRBV6-5 and TRBJ1-6; perhaps TRBD1 as D (5 bases). CDR1 and CDR2 (germline): MNHEY, SVGAGI. The V gene lost 3 bases and the J gene lost 9 bases, with 15 bases spanning the gap. The CDR3 runs to 15 residues. The CDR3 sequence is CASSYGGTIGSPLHF. The CDR3 bases are TGTGCCAGCAGTTATGGGGGGACTATAGGTTCACCCCTCCACTTT.

The V and J genes are TRBV6-1 and TRBJ1-3, with 9 positions matching TRBD1. The CDR3 spans 17 residues. V dropped 0 bases and J dropped 3; count of bases not matched to a gene: 6. The germline V gene has CDR1 MNHNS and CDR2 SASEGT. CDR3 amino acids: CASSEAHRGPFGNTIYF. The CDR3 bases are TGTGCCAGCAGTGAAGCACACAGGGGGCCGTTTGGAAACACCATATATTTT.

CDR3 nucleotide sequence: TGTGCCAGCAGCCCCTCCCTAGCGGGGGGCCTCACAGATACGCAGTATTTT. Amino acid sequence: CASSPSLAGGLTDTQYF. The rearrangement uses TRBV7-8 and TRBJ2-3; 11 bases line up with TRBD2. The ends lost 5 bases at V and 2 bases at J; junction bases unmatched: 9. Germline loops: CDR1 SGHVS, CDR2 FQNEAQ. This CDR3 has 17 residues.